This T cell receptor (beta chain) was documented in a study of early T cells in non-severe SARS-CoV-2 infection. Study information: Sequencing was performed on bulk RNA from unsorted whole blood, leaving chains unpaired. Findings and caveats of the study: A preference for anti-spike CD8 responses marked VDJdb matching, which missed private and CD4 specificities.

This clonotype has at least ten counts. As yet, its antigen is unknown. Unique molecular identifiers tagged individual cDNA molecules. TCRdb fed the 5' RACE reads into MiXCR, producing one record per CDR3 protein. Here the sample spans tens of thousands of distinct CDR3 sequences, around 11% being singletons. Deletions cut 0 bases from V and 1 base from J, with 12 bases between. The CDR3 runs 16 residues. Per germline, CDR1 ENHRY and CDR2 SYGVKD. The V call is TRBV10-3, the J call TRBJ1-1; unclear D gene. The sequenced sample was whole blood, obtained at baseline. This sequence was found in an adult who was a healthcare worker with PCR-confirmed SARS-CoV-2 infection or an uninfected control (not recorded which). The CDR3 sequence is CAISESAYEWNTEAFF. The CDR3 region has the DNA TGTGCCATCAGTGAGTCCGCATATGAATGGAACACTGAAGCTTTCTTT.